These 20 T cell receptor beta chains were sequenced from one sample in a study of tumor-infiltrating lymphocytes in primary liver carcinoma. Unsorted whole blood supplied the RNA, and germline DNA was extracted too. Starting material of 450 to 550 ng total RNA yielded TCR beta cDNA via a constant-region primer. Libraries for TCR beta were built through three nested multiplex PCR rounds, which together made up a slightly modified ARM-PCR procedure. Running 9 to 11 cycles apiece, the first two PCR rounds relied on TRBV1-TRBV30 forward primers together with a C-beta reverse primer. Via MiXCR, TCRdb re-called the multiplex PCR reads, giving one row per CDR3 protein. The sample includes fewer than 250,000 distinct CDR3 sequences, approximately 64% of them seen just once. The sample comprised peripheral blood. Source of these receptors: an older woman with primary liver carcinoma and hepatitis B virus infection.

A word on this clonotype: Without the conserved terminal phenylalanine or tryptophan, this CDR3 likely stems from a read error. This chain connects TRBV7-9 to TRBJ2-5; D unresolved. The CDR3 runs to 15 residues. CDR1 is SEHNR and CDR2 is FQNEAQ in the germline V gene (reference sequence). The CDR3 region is CASSLGIGYQETQYY. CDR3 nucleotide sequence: TGTGCCAGCAGCTTAGGAATCGGCTACCAGGAGACCCAGTACTAC.

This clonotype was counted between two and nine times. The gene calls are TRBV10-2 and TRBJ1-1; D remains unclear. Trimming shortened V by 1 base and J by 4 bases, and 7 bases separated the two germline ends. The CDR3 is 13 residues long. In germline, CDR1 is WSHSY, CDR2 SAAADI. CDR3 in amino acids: CASSELRSTEAFF. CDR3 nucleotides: TGCGCCAGCAGTGAGTTGAGGTCCACTGAAGCTTTCTTT.

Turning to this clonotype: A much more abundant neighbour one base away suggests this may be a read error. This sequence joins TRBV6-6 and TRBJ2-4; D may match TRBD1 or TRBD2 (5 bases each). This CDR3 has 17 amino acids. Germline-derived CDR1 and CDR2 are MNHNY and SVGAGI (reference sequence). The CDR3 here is CASNYDWGSEAKNIQYF. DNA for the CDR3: TGTGCCAGCAATTACGATTGGGGGTCGGAAGCCAAAAACATTCAGTACTTC.

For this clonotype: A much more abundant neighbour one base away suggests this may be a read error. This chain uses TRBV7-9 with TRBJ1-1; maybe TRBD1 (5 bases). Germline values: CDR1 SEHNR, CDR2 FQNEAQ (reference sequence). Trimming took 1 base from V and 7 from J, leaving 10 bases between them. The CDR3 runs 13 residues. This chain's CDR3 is CASSLGAGIEAFF. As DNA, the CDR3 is TGTGCCAGCAGCTTAGGGGCAGGGATTGAAGCTTTCTTT.

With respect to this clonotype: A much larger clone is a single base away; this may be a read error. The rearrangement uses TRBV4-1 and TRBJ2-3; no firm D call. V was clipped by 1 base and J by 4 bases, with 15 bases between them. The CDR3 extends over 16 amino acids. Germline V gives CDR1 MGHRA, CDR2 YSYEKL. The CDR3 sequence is CASSQGGAPGSDTQYF. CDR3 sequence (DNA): TGCGCCAGCAGCCAAGGTGGTGCCCCCGGGTCAGATACGCAGTATTTT.

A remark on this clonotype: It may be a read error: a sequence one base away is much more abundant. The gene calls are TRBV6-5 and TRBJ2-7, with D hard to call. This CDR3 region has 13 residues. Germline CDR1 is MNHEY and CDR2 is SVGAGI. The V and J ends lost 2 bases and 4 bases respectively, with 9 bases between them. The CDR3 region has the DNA TGTGCCAGCAGTTACAAGGTGGCTTACGAGCAGTACTTC. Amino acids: CASSYKVAYEQYF.

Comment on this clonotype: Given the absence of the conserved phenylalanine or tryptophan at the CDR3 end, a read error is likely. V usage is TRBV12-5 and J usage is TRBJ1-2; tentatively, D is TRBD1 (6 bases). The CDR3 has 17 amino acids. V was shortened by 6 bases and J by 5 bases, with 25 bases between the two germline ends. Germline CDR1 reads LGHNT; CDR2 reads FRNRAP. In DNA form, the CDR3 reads TGTGCTAGTGGCCCTCCAGGGGAAAGGATTCGCCTGTATGGCTACACCTCC. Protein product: CASGPPGERIRLYGYTS.

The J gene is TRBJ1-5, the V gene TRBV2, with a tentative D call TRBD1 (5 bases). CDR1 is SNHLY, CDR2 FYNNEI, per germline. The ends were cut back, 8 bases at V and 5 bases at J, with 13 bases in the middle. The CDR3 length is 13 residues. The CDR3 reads CASALGVDQPQHF. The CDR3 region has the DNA TGTGCCAGCGCCTTAGGGGTGGATCAGCCCCAGCATTTT. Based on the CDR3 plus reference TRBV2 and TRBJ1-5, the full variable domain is EPEVTQTPSHQVTQMGQEVILRCVPISNHLYFYWYRQILGQKVEFLVSFYNNEISEKSEIFDDQFSVERPDGSNFTLKIRSTKLEDSAMYFCASALGVDQPQHFGDGTRLSIL.

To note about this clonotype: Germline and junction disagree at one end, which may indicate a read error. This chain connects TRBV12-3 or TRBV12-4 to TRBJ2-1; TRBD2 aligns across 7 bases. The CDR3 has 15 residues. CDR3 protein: CANTRARGDYNEQFF. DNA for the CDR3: TGTGCCAACACCCGAGCCCGGGGGGACTACAATGAGCAGTTTTTC.

CDR3 protein: CASRGNRDILVVAGSYEQYF. The CDR3, as DNA: TGTGCCAGCAGGGGGAACCGAGACATCCTCGTGGTAGCGGGCTCCTACGAGCAGTACTTC. The V call is TRBV6-5, the J call TRBJ2-7; 7 positions agree with TRBD2. This CDR3 is built from 20 residues. Per germline, CDR1 MNHEY and CDR2 SVGAGI. V was pared by 6 bases and J by 0 bases, with 23 bases of the junction left unmatched.

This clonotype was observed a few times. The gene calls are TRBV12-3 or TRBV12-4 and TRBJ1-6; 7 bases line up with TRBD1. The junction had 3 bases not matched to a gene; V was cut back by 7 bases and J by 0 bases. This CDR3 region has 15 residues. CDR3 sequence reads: CASKEGASYNSPLHF. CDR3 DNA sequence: TGTGCCAGCAAGGAGGGGGCCTCCTATAATTCACCCCTCCACTTT.

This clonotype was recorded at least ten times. CDR3 amino acids: CASSLGMGTEAFF. The CDR3 DNA is TGTGCCAGCAGCCTAGGCATGGGCACTGAAGCTTTCTTT. The chain employs TRBV14 and TRBJ1-1; D unclear. V was cut by 4 bases and J by 4 bases, with 10 bases left in between. Germline V gene lookup returns CDR1 SGHDN and CDR2 FVKESK. CDR3 size: 13 residues.

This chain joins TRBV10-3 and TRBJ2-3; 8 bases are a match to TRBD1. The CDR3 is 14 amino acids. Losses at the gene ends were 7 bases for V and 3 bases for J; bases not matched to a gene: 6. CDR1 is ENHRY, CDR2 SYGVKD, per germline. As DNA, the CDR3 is TGTGCCATCACCAACGGACAGGGAACAGATACGCAGTATTTT. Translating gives CAITNGQGTDTQYF.

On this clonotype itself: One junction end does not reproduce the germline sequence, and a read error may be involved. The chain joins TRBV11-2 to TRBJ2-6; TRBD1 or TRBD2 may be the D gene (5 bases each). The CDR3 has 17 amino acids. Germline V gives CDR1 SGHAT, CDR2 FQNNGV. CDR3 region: CASSLAPGWAGANVLIF. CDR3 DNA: TGTGCCAGCAGCTTAGCCCCGGGGTGGGCTGGGGCCAACGTCCTGATTTTC.

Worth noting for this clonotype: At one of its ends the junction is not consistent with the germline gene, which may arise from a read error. CDR3 bases: TGTGCCAGCACCTTGGCCGGGCCTCCGCAGTACTTT. This codes for CASTLAGPPQYF. The rearrangement uses TRBV11-1 and TRBJ2-7; no clear D. The V gene's germline CDR1 is SGHAT and CDR2 FQDESV (reference sequence). The CDR3 loop spans 12 amino acids.

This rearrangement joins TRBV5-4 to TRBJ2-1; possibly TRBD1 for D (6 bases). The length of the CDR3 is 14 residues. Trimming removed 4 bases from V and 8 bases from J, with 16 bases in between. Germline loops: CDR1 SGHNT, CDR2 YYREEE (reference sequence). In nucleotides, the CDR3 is TGTGCCAGCAGCACCGAAAGGGGGTGGGATGAGCAGTTCTTC. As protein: CASSTERGWDEQFF.

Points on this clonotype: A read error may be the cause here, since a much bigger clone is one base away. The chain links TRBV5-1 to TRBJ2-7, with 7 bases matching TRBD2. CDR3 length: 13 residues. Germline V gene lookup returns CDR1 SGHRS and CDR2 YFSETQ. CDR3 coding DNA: TGCGCCAGCAACTTGTCTAGCGGCTACGAGCAGTACTTC. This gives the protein CASNLSSGYEQYF.

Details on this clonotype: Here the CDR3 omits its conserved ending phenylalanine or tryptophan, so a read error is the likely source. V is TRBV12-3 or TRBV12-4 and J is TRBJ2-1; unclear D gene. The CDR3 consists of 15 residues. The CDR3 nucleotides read TGCGCCAGCAGTTTATTAGCTGCCGCCTACAATGAGCAGTTCCTC. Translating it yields CASSLLAAAYNEQFL.

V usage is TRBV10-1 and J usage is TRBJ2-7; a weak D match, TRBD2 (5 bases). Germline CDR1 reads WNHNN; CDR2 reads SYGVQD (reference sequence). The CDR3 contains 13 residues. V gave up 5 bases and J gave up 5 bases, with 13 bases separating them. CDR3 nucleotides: TGCGCCAGCAGTACCCGACCGCGGGACGAGCAGTACTTC. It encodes CASSTRPRDEQYF.

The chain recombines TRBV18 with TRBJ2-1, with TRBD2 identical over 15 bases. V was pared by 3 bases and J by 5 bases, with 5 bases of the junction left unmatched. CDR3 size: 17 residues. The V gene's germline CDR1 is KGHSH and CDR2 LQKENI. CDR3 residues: CASSPGTSGRSNNEQFF. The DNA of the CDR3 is TGTGCCAGCTCACCCGGGACTAGCGGGAGGAGTAACAATGAGCAGTTCTTC.